These 21 T cell receptor beta chains were all obtained from the same sample, sequenced in a study of beta chain features in type 1 diabetes. Reverse transcription of all isolated RNA meant that expressed TCRB transcripts were sequenced. The method was immunoSEQ multiplex PCR; TCRdb's version includes in-frame clones alone and lacks a portion of them. Of approximately 400,000 clones listed, more than 13% are singletons. Sequencing was carried out using naive CD4+ T cells from blood. The origin of the receptors is a woman in her late teens or twenties in good health.

This clone came up a few times. This chain uses TRBV5-1 with TRBJ1-4; D uncertain. The CDR3 consists of 13 residues. Looked up from germline, CDR1 is SGHRS and CDR2 is YFSETQ. With 7 bases removed from V and 5 bases from J, the gap between germline ends came to 12 bases. The CDR3 DNA reads as TGCGCCAGCGGACTAATGACCAATGAAAAACTGTTTTTT. It codes for CASGLMTNEKLFF.

V usage is TRBV4-1 and J usage is TRBJ1-1; 7 bases line up with TRBD1. Germline loops: CDR1 MGHRA, CDR2 YSYEKL. Losses at the gene ends were 0 bases for V and 5 bases for J; bases not matched to a gene: 6. The CDR3 covers 15 residues. In DNA, the CDR3 is TGCGCCAGCAGCCAAGATATTCCAGGGGGGACTGAAGCTTTCTTT. Its protein is CASSQDIPGGTEAFF.

This clone was picked up a small number of times. This rearrangement joins TRBV15 to TRBJ1-1; D unclear. The germline V gene has CDR1 LNHNV and CDR2 YYDKDF (reference sequence). The CDR3 covers 13 residues. The germline V and J ends were trimmed by 2 bases and 1 base, with 5 bases remaining between them. The CDR3 DNA is TGTGCCACCAGCAGAACGAGGAACACTGAAGCTTTCTTT. It encodes CATSRTRNTEAFF.

This clone was detected only a few times. CDR3 region: CATTTRDNTEAFF. The CDR3 nucleotides are TGTGCCACTACGACGCGGGATAACACTGAAGCTTTCTTT. This rearrangement joins TRBV19 to TRBJ1-1; D unresolved. Germline CDR1 reads LNHDA; CDR2 reads SQIVND (reference sequence). V lost 10 bases to trimming and J lost 2 bases, with 14 bases between them. This CDR3 has 13 residues.

This clone has just a few counts. V and J are TRBV28 and TRBJ1-2; 7 bases align to TRBD1. CDR1 and CDR2 (germline): MDHEN, SYDVKM. V trimming: 3 bases; J trimming: 8 bases; junction bases outside the gene matches: 6. The CDR3 has 13 amino acids. In DNA form, the CDR3 reads TGTGCCAGCAGTTTGGCAGGGGGATCAGGCTACACCTTC. As protein: CASSLAGGSGYTF.

V is TRBV18 and J is TRBJ2-7; D is ambiguous. The CDR3 is made up of 15 amino acids. Trimming shortened V by 0 bases and J by 2 bases, and 11 bases separated the two germline ends. The germline V gene has CDR1 KGHSH and CDR2 LQKENI. Here the CDR3 reads CASSPPVTSPYEQYF. CDR3 DNA: TGTGCCAGCTCACCACCGGTCACCAGTCCCTACGAGCAGTACTTC.

J is TRBJ1-2 and V is TRBV7-9; the match to TRBD1 covers 7 bases. Germline CDR1 is SEHNR and CDR2 is FQNEAQ (reference sequence). Losses at the gene ends were 5 bases for V and 0 bases for J; bases not matched to a gene: 6. This CDR3 has 15 amino acids. CDR3 sequence reads: CASSPTGPPNYGYTF. CDR3 DNA: TGTGCCAGCAGCCCGACAGGGCCCCCTAACTATGGCTACACCTTC.

The chain recombines TRBV28 with TRBJ1-1; 8 bases are a match to TRBD1. Germline-derived CDR1 and CDR2 are MDHEN and SYDVKM. The V and J ends lost 6 bases and 1 base, in that order; junction bases with no gene match: 7. This CDR3 spans 15 amino acids. CDR3 coding DNA: TGTGCCAGCAGCTCACAGGGGGGTTGGAACACTGAAGCTTTCTTT. Its translation is CASSSQGGWNTEAFF.

This chain links TRBV30 with TRBJ2-6, with D possibly being TRBD2 (7 bases). There are 18 residues in the CDR3. V shed 6 bases and J shed 0 bases, with 21 bases lying between them. From germline, CDR1 is GTSNPN and CDR2 SVGIG (reference sequence). CDR3: CACLRRGAGVSGANVLTF. The DNA of the CDR3 is TGTGCCTGCCTACGAAGGGGGGCGGGGGTCTCTGGGGCCAACGTCCTGACTTTC.

This clone occurred a few times. The V gene is TRBV30, the J gene TRBJ2-6, with D uncertain. The CDR3 runs 16 residues. V was cut by 0 bases and J by 0 bases, with 9 bases left in between. From germline, CDR1 is GTSNPN and CDR2 SVGIG (reference sequence). Here the CDR3 reads CAWSVAPSSGANVLTF. The CDR3 DNA sequence: TGTGCCTGGAGTGTAGCTCCCTCCTCTGGGGCCAACGTCCTGACTTTC.

In this sample, this clone turned up a few times. V is TRBV27 and J is TRBJ2-7, with 9 positions matching TRBD1. Germline assignment: CDR1 MNHEY and CDR2 SMNVEV (reference sequence). The CDR3 consists of 14 residues. V lost 8 bases to trimming and J lost 6 bases; unmatched junction nucleotides: 11. CDR3 DNA sequence: TGTGCCAGCTATTCCGGGACAGGGCGATCCGAGCAGTACTTC. Its translation: CASYSGTGRSEQYF.

This clone was seen a handful of times. The J gene is TRBJ1-5, the V gene TRBV23-1; maybe TRBD1 (6 bases). TRBV23-1 falls under the ORF class, with uncertain function. The germline V and J ends were trimmed by 0 bases and 6 bases, with 18 bases remaining between them. The CDR3 sequence is 17 residues long. CDR3 bases: TGCGCCAGCAGTCAATCGGGGGCAACACCATCGGGTCAGCCCCAGCATTTT. This sequence encodes CASSQSGATPSGQPQHF.

This chain joins TRBV20-1 and TRBJ1-1; TRBD1 matches 7 bases. The CDR3 runs 11 residues. The V and J ends lost 5 bases and 7 bases, in that order; junction bases with no gene match: 4. CDR1 is DFQATT, CDR2 SNEGSKA, per germline (reference sequence). The CDR3 coding sequence is TGCAGTGCTCCGGACAGGCGTGAAGCTTTCTTT. Protein sequence: CSAPDRREAFF.

This clone was seen only a few times. The chain couples TRBV19 to TRBJ2-2, with 9 bases that match TRBD1. The germline CDR1 and CDR2 sequences are LNHDA and SQIVND (reference sequence). The junction had 6 bases not matched to a gene; V was cut back by 5 bases and J by 5 bases. The CDR3 length is 15 residues. DNA of the CDR3: TGTGCCAGTAGTCTTCGGACAGGGGTAACCGGGGAGCTGTTTTTT. This codes for CASSLRTGVTGELFF.

In DNA, the CDR3 is TGTGCCAGCAGCCAAGTCCTAGCGGGAGGAGAGACCCAGTACTTC. This codes for CASSQVLAGGETQYF. The genes are TRBV14 and TRBJ2-5, with 11 bases lining up with TRBD2. This CDR3 is built from 15 residues. Germline CDR1 is SGHDN and CDR2 is FVKESK. The ends lost 1 base at V and 4 bases at J; junction bases unmatched: 2.

This clone was recorded a few times. The V and J genes are TRBV5-1 and TRBJ2-5; 9 bases match TRBD1. The germline V gene encodes CDR1 SGHRS and CDR2 YFSETQ. The CDR3 is made up of 14 amino acids. The V gene end was trimmed by 4 bases and the J gene end by 2 bases; junction bases not matched to a gene: 3. The CDR3 DNA is TGCGCCAGCAGCAGGACAGGGGCACAAGAGACCCAGTACTTC. This translates into CASSRTGAQETQYF.

A few counts support this clone. This CDR3 reads CASSLGPGTTPDTQYF. The CDR3 region has the DNA TGTGCCAGCAGCTTGGGTCCGGGAACGACGCCCGATACGCAGTATTTT. The chain uses TRBV5-6 and TRBJ2-3; possibly TRBD2 for D (5 bases). This CDR3 comprises 16 residues. Per the germline V gene, CDR1 is SGHDT and CDR2 is YYEEEE. V was cut by 0 bases and J by 6 bases, with 17 bases left in between. Combining the CDR3 with reference TRBV5-6 and TRBJ2-3 gives the whole variable domain DAGVTQSPTHLIKTRGQQVTLRCSPKSGHDTVSWYQQALGQGPQFIFQYYEEEERQRGNFPDRFSGHQFPNYSSELNVNALLLGDSALYLCASSLGPGTTPDTQYFGPGTRLTVL.

The CDR3 is CAGEKGTSGGETQYF. DNA for the CDR3: TGTGCCGGAGAAAAGGGGACTAGTGGTGGAGAGACCCAGTACTTC. The rearrangement links TRBV30 to TRBJ2-5, with 8 bases matching TRBD2. CDR3 length: 15 amino acids. The junction had 15 bases not matched to a gene; V was cut back by 8 bases and J by 4 bases. Germline V CDR1 and CDR2: GTSNPN, SVGIG (reference sequence).

The V gene is TRBV9, the J gene TRBJ2-1; a weak D match, TRBD2 (5 bases). The length of the CDR3 is 14 residues. Germline CDR1 and CDR2: SGDLS and YYNGEE. The ends were cut back, 4 bases at V and 4 bases at J, with 12 bases in the middle. The CDR3, as DNA: TGTGCCAGCAGCAAGGGAGCGGATTACAATGAGCAGTTCTTC. This codes for CASSKGADYNEQFF.

The chain couples TRBV27 to TRBJ2-1; no reliable D call. From germline, CDR1 is MNHEY and CDR2 SMNVEV (reference sequence). This CDR3 has 15 amino acids. Trimming shortened V by 0 bases and J by 5 bases, and 11 bases separated the two germline ends. CDR3 nucleotide sequence: TGTGCCAGCAGTTTATCAATGGTTAGAAACAATGAGCAGTTCTTC. Its protein is CASSLSMVRNNEQFF.

This chain uses TRBV29-1 with TRBJ2-5, with 13 bases fitting TRBD2. The CDR3 length is 14 residues. CDR1 and CDR2 from the germline V gene are SQVTM and ANQGSEA. J lost 9 bases, V lost 8 bases, and 12 bases had no gene match. CDR3: CSIPWTSGSQPQYF. The CDR3 DNA sequence: TGCAGCATACCTTGGACTAGCGGGAGCCAACCCCAGTACTTC. Full variable domain (rest looked up from reference TRBV29-1 and TRBJ2-5): SAVISQKPSRDICQRGTSLTIQCQVDSQVTMMFWYRQQPGQSLTLIATANQGSEATYESGFVIDKFPISRPNLTFSTLTVSNMSPEDSSIYLCSIPWTSGSQPQYFGPGTRLLVL.